This TCR beta chain stems from a study of identical twins. From the 5' RACE reads, TCRdb called clonotypes with MiXCR, one entry per CDR3 protein. The top ten hold 0.44% of the sample, which has 510,000 or so distinct CDR3 sequences, about 16% seen once. CDR1 and CDR2 from the germline V gene are SGHDT and YYEEEE. CDR3 length equals 15 residues. The J segment lost 5 bases and the V segment lost 6 bases, leaving 11 bases of the junction unmatched. This clonotype was observed a few times. This sample was shared with a second study, whose subject was yellow fever vaccine responses in identical twins.

The TCR sequence derives from a woman aged 18 to 35 in good health. Material for sequencing was CD4+ T cells sorted from blood. The J gene is TRBJ2-1, the V gene TRBV5-6; 7 positions agree with TRBD2. The CDR3 sequence is CASTWGSGLDNEQFF. For the CDR3, the DNA is TGTGCCAGCACCTGGGGTAGCGGGTTAGACAATGAGCAGTTCTTC.